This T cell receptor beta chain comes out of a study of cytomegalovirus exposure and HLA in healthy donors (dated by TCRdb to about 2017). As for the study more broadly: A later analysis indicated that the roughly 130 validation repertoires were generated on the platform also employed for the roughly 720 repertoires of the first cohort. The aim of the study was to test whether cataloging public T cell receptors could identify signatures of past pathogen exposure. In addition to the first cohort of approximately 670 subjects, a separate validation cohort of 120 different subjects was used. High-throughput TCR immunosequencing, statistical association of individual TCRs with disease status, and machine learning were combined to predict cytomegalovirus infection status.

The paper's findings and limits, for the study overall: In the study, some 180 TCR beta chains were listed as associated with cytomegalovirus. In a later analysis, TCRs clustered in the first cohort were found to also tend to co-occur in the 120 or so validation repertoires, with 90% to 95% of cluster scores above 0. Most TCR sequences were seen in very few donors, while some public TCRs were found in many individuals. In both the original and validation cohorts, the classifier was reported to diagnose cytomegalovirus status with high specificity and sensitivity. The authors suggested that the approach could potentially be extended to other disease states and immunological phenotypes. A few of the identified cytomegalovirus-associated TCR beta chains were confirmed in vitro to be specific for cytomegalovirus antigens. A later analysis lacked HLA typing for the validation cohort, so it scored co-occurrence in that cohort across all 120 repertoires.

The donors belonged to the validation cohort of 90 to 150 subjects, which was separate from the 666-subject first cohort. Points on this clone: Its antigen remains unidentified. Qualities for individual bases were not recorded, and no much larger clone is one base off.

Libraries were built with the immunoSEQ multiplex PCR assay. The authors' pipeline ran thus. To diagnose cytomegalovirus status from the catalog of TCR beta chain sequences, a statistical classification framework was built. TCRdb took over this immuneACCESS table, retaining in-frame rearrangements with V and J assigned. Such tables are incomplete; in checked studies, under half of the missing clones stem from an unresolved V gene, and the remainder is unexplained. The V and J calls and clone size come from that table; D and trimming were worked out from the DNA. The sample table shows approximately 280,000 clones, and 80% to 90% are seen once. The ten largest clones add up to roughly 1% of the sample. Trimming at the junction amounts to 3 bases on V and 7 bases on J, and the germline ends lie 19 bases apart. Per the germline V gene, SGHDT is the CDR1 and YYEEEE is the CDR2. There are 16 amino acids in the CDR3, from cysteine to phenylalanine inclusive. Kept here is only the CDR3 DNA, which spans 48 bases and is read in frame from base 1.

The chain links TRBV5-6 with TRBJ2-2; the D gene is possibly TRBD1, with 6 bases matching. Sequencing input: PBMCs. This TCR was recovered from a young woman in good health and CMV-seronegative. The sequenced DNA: TGTGCCAGCAGCTCGCTAATACAGGGTTACATCGGGGAGCTGTTTTTT. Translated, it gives CASSSLIQGYIGELFF.